These 14 T cell receptor beta chains came from one sample sequenced in a study of blood T cell repertoires in COVID-19. The protocol was immunoSEQ multiplex PCR, while the TCRdb copy is restricted to in-frame clones and leaves out a portion. The table records 100,000 to 130,000 clones, around 80% of them present only once. The sequencing input was peripheral blood. The receptors originated from a man aged 65 to 85 with acute or convalescent COVID-19.

The CDR3 region is CASSFADSLSTGELFF. In DNA form, the CDR3 reads TGTGCCAGCAGCTTCGCTGACAGCCTCTCCACCGGGGAGCTGTTTTTT. This rearrangement joins TRBV7-9 to TRBJ2-2, with D perhaps TRBD1 (5 bases). V was trimmed by 3 bases and J by 4 bases, leaving 15 bases between them. The CDR3 length is 16 residues. CDR1 is SEHNR, CDR2 FQNEAQ, per germline (reference sequence).

The rearrangement links TRBV3-1 (or the pseudogene TRBV3-2) to TRBJ1-1; D possibly corresponds to TRBD1 (5 bases). With 5 bases removed from V and 0 bases from J, the gap between germline ends came to 13 bases. The CDR3 totals 15 residues. Germline V gene sequence: CDR1 LGHDT, CDR2 YNNKEL (reference sequence). The CDR3, as DNA: TGTGCCAGCAGCTCTAACGGACACTTGAACACTGAAGCTTTCTTT. This translates into CASSSNGHLNTEAFF.

The chain links TRBV19 to TRBJ1-1; 7 bases are a match to TRBD1. The germline V gene has CDR1 LNHDA and CDR2 SQIVND (reference sequence). V shed 6 bases, J shed 4 bases, and the junction held 11 bases outside the gene matches. The CDR3 runs 15 residues. The CDR3 DNA reads TGTGCCAGTAGGCAGGCAGGGGGAATGGGCACTGAAGCTTTCTTT. It specifies CASRQAGGMGTEAFF.

This chain connects TRBV19 to TRBJ1-2; 9 bases are shared with TRBD1. Germline CDR1 is LNHDA and CDR2 is SQIVND (reference sequence). Trimming took 7 bases from V and 3 from J; bases not matched to a gene: 6. The CDR3 consists of 14 residues. The CDR3 DNA reads TGTGCCAGTACCGAGACAGGGGGTGACTATGGCTACACCTTC. Protein: CASTETGGDYGYTF.

The rearrangement joins TRBV10-3 to TRBJ1-1; TRBD1 might be the D (5 bases). CDR3 length equals 15 residues. The V gene lost 2 bases and the J gene lost 0 bases, with 10 bases spanning the gap. Germline V lookup: CDR1 ENHRY, CDR2 SYGVKD. CDR3 protein: CAISEPPGLNTEAFF. CDR3 in DNA: TGTGCCATCAGTGAGCCGCCAGGGCTGAACACTGAAGCTTTCTTT.

For this clone: Germline is not matched at one junction end, which may reflect a read error. The chain carries TRBV7-7 and TRBJ2-2, with TRBD1 matching 9 bases. The CDR3 is made up of 15 amino acids. Germline V lookup: CDR1 SSHAT, CDR2 FNYEAQ (reference sequence). Here the CDR3 DNA reads TGTGCTAGCAGCGAAACCGGGACAGGGACCGGGGAGCTGTTTTTT. The encoded protein is CASSETGTGTGELFF.

V is TRBV19 and J is TRBJ2-2; TRBD1 matches 8 bases. The CDR3 has 17 amino acids. Germline CDR1 reads LNHDA; CDR2 reads SQIVND (reference sequence). V lost 1 base and J lost 6; bases outside the gene matches: 10. The CDR3 bases are TGTGCCAGTAGTATAGGCGGATCAGGGGGCTTTTCCGGGGAGCTGTTTTTT. It is translated as CASSIGGSGGFSGELFF.

V usage is TRBV5-6 and J usage is TRBJ2-7; maybe TRBD2 (6 bases). CDR1 is SGHDT and CDR2 is YYEEEE in the germline V gene. V was shortened by 1 base and J by 3 bases, with 11 bases between the two germline ends. This CDR3 has 14 amino acids. Here the CDR3 reads CASSLRGNRYEQYF. The CDR3, as DNA: TGTGCCAGCAGCTTGCGGGGGAATCGCTACGAGCAGTACTTC.

The chain employs TRBV6-6 and TRBJ1-5, with 7 bases lining up with TRBD1. The CDR3 length is 14 residues. Germline V gives CDR1 MNHNY, CDR2 SVGAGI (reference sequence). Trimming at V came to 6 bases and at J to 4 bases, leaving 6 bases not matched to a gene. CDR3 in DNA: TGTGCCAGCAGGGGGGACAGTTCGAATCAGCCCCAGCATTTT. Its protein is CASRGDSSNQPQHF.

The rearrangement uses TRBV9 and TRBJ2-7, with 9 bases aligning to TRBD2. The germline CDR1 and CDR2 sequences are SGDLS and YYNGEE. CDR3 size: 14 residues. After removal of 4 bases from V and 3 bases from J, the junction contained 5 bases not matched to a gene. Here the CDR3 DNA reads TGTGCCAGCAGCCCTAGCGGGGAGAGCTACGAGCAGTACTTC. It specifies CASSPSGESYEQYF.

The V call is TRBV6-5, the J call TRBJ1-1, with 8 bases aligning to TRBD1. V was clipped by 7 bases and J by 4 bases; unmatched bases: 5. CDR1 is MNHEY and CDR2 is SVGAGI in the germline V gene. The CDR3 totals 13 residues. This CDR3 is CASTGQGFTEAFF. The CDR3 DNA follows: TGTGCCAGCACCGGACAGGGTTTCACTGAAGCTTTCTTT.

The V and J genes are TRBV7-2 and TRBJ1-2; perhaps TRBD1 as D (6 bases). V was trimmed by 5 bases and J by 7 bases, leaving 17 bases between them. CDR3 length: 14 residues. Per the germline V gene, CDR1 is SGHTA and CDR2 is FQGNSA. Here the CDR3 reads CASSAAGAVSGYTF. The CDR3 region has the DNA TGTGCCAGCAGCGCGGCGGGGGCGGTGAGTGGCTACACCTTC.

This clone has more than one count but fewer than ten. The V call is TRBV7-2, the J call TRBJ2-2; 7 bases are a match to TRBD1. Germline V gene lookup returns CDR1 SGHTA and CDR2 FQGNSA. CDR3 length equals 18 residues. V was clipped by 1 base and J by 1 base; unmatched bases: 9. This chain's CDR3 is CASSLGTGGFWNTGELFF. The CDR3 DNA reads as TGTGCCAGCAGCTTAGGGACAGGAGGATTTTGGAACACCGGGGAGCTGTTTTTT.

The V gene is TRBV6-4, the J gene TRBJ2-5; 9 positions match TRBD2. The CDR3 contains 15 residues. Germline CDR1 and CDR2: MRHNA and SNTAGT. J gave up 4 bases and V 2 bases, and 5 bases lay outside the gene matches. The CDR3 loop is CASSDEAGGLETQYF. The CDR3 nucleotides read TGTGCCAGCAGTGACGAGGCGGGGGGGCTAGAGACCCAGTACTTC.